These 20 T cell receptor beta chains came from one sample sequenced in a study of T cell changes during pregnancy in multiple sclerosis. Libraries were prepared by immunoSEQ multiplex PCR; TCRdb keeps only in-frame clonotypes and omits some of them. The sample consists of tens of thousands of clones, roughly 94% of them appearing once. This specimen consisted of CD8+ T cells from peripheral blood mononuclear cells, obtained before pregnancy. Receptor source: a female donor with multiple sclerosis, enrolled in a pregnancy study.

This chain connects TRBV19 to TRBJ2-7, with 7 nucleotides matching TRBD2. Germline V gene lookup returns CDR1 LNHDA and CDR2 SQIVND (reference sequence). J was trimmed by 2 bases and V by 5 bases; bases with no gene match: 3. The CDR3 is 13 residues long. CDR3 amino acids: CASSPAGPYEQYF. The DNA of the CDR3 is TGTGCCAGTAGTCCAGCGGGACCCTACGAGCAGTACTTC.

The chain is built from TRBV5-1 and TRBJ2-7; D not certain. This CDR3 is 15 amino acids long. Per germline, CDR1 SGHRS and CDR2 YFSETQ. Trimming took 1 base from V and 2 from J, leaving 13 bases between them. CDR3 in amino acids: CASSLIGQEAYEQYF. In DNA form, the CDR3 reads TGCGCCAGCAGCTTGATTGGGCAGGAAGCCTACGAGCAGTACTTC.

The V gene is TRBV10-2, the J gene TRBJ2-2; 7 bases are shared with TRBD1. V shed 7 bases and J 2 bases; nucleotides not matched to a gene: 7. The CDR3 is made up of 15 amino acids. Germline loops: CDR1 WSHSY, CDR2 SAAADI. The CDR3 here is CASTRQGHNTGELFF. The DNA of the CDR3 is TGCGCCAGCACCCGACAGGGACATAACACCGGGGAGCTGTTTTTT.

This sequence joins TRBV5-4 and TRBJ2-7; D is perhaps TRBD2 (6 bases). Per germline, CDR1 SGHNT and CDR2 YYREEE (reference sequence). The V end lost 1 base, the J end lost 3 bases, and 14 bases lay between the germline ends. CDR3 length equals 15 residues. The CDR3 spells CASSLRRERSYEQYF. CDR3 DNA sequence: TGTGCCAGCAGCTTGAGGAGGGAGAGGAGCTACGAGCAGTACTTC.

The CDR3 DNA reads TGTGCCAGCAGCTTACAGTGGGGCAGGCGGGGAGATACGCAGTATTTT. It specifies CASSLQWGRRGDTQYF. The V gene is TRBV11-3, the J gene TRBJ2-3; a possible D gene is TRBD2 (6 bases). In germline, CDR1 is SGHNT, CDR2 YENEEA. V was clipped by 2 bases and J by 5 bases, with 17 bases between them. There are 16 residues in the CDR3.

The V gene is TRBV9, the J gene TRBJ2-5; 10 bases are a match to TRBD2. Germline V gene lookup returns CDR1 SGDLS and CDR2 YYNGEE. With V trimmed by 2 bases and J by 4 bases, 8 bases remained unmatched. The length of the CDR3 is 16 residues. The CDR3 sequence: CASSVPAGGPTETQYF. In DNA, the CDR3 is TGTGCCAGCAGCGTTCCAGCGGGAGGGCCCACAGAGACCCAGTACTTC. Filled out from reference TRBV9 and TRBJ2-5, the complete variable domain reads DSGVTQTPKHLITATGQRVTLRCSPRSGDLSVYWYQQSLDQGLQFLIQYYNGEERAKGNILERFSAQQFPDLHSELNLSSLELGDSALYFCASSVPAGGPTETQYFGPGTRLLVL.

CDR3 sequence reads: CASRGQNYGYTF. Here the CDR3 DNA reads TGTGCCAGCAGGGGACAAAACTATGGCTACACCTTC. The genes are TRBV28 and TRBJ1-2; D might be TRBD1 (6 bases). The CDR3 has 12 amino acids. The germline gives CDR1 MDHEN, CDR2 SYDVKM. The germline V and J ends were trimmed by 6 bases and 2 bases, with 7 bases remaining between them.

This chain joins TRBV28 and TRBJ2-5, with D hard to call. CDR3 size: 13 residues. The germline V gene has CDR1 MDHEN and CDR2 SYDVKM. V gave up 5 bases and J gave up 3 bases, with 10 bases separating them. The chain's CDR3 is CASSPPSEETQYF. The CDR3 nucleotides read TGTGCCAGCAGTCCGCCCTCGGAAGAGACCCAGTACTTC.

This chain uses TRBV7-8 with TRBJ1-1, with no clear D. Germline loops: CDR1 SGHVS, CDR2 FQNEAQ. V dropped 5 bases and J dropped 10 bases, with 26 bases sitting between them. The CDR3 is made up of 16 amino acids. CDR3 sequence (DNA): TGTGCCAGCAGCCCGTCGAGGAGTTTAGTCCGTGAGGGAGCTTTCTTT. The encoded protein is CASSPSRSLVREGAFF. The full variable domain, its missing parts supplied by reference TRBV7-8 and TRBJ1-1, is GAGVSQSPRYKVAKRGQDVALRCDPISGHVSLFWYQQALGQGPEFLTYFQNEAQLDKSGLPSDRFFAERPEGSVSTLKIQRTQQEDSAVYLCASSPSRSLVREGAFFGQGTRLTVV.

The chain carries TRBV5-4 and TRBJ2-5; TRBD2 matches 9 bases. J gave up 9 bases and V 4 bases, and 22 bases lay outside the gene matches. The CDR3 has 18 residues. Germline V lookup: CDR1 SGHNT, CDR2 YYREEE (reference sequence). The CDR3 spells CASSVWVLGASGMGAQYF. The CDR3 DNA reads TGTGCCAGCAGCGTATGGGTGTTAGGGGCTAGCGGGATGGGGGCCCAGTACTTC.

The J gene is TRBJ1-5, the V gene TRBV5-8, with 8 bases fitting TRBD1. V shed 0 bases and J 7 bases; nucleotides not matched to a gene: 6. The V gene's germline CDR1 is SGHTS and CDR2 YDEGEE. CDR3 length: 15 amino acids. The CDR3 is CASSLGTGTMQPQHF. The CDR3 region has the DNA TGTGCCAGCAGCTTGGGGACAGGGACAATGCAGCCCCAGCATTTT.

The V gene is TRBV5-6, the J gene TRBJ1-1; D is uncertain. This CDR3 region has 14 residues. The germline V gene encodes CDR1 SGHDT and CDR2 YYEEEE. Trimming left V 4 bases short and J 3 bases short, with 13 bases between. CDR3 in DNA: TGTGCCAGCAGCCACTCGTCCAGGCACACTGAAGCTTTCTTT. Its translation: CASSHSSRHTEAFF.

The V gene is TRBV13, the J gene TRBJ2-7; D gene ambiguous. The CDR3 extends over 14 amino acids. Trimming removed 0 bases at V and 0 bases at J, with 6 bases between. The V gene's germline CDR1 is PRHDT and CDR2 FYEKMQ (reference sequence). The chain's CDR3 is CASSLGYSSYEQYF. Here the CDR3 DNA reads TGTGCCAGCAGCTTAGGTTACTCCTCCTACGAGCAGTACTTC.

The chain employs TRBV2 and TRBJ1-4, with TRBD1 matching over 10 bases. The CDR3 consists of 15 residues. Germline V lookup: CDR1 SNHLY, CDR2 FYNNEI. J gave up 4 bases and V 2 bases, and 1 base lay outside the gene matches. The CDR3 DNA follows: TGTGCCAGCAGTGAATGGACAGGGGGTAATGAAAAACTGTTTTTT. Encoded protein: CASSEWTGGNEKLFF.

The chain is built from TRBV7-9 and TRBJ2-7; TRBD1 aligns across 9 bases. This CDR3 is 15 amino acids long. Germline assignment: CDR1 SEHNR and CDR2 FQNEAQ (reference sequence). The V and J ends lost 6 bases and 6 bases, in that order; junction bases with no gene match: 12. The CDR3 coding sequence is TGTGCCAGCAGTTGGGGACAGGGAGTTTATAGCGAGCAGTACTTC. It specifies CASSWGQGVYSEQYF.

The CDR3 nucleotides are TGTGCCAGTAGTGCGGGACGGACGTCCTCTGGGGCCAACGTCCTGACTTTC. Translating gives CASSAGRTSSGANVLTF. The chain recombines TRBV19 with TRBJ2-6; tentatively, D is TRBD2 (6 bases). The CDR3 runs 17 residues. Between the trimmed V and J ends, which lost 5 bases and 0 bases, there was a span of 14 bases. The germline gives CDR1 LNHDA, CDR2 SQIVND (reference sequence).

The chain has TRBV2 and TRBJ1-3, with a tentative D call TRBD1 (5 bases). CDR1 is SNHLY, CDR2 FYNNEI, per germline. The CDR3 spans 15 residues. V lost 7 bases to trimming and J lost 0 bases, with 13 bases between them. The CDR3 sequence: CASMEGTFSGNTIYF. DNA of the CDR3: TGTGCCAGCATGGAGGGGACCTTCTCTGGAAACACCATATATTTT. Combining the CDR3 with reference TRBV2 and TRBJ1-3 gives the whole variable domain EPEVTQTPSHQVTQMGQEVILRCVPISNHLYFYWYRQILGQKVEFLVSFYNNEISEKSEIFDDQFSVERPDGSNFTLKIRSTKLEDSAMYFCASMEGTFSGNTIYFGEGSWLTVV.

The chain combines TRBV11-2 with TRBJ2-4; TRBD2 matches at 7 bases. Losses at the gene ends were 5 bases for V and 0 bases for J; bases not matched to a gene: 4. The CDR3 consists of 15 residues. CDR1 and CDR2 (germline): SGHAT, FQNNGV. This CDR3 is CASSPSGLAKNIQYF. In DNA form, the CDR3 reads TGTGCCAGCAGCCCTAGCGGATTAGCCAAAAACATTCAGTACTTC.

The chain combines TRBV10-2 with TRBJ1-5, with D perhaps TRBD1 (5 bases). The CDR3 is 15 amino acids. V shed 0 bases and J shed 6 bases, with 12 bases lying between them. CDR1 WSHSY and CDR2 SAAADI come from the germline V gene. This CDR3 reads CASSESGGVAQPQHF. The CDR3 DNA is TGCGCCAGCAGTGAGTCGGGGGGGGTAGCTCAGCCCCAGCATTTT.

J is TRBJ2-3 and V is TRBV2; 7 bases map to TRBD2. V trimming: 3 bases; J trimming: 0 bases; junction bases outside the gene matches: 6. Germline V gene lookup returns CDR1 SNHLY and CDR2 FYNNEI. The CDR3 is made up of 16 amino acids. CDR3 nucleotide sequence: TGTGCCAGCAGTGATCTTGGACTAGTTAGCACAGATACGCAGTATTTT. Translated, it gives CASSDLGLVSTDTQYF. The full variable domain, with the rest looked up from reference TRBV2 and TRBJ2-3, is EPEVTQTPSHQVTQMGQEVILRCVPISNHLYFYWYRQILGQKVEFLVSFYNNEISEKSEIFDDQFSVERPDGSNFTLKIRSTKLEDSAMYFCASSDLGLVSTDTQYFGPGTRLTVL.